The 26 T cell receptor beta chains presented below share a single source sample, sequenced in a study of cytomegalovirus exposure and HLA in healthy donors (dated by TCRdb to 2017 to 2019). The library was made by the immunoSEQ multiplex PCR assay. A mixture of 60 forward primers for TCR Vbeta segments and 13 reverse primers for TCR Jbeta segments was used in the multiplex PCR. The table was pulled from immuneACCESS by TCRdb, which kept in-frame rearrangements only. Such tables lose some clones; where checked, under half of the loss comes from unresolved V genes, and the rest has no known cause. This sample gives roughly 190,000 clones in total; about 85% of them show up just once. The top ten clones comprise around 1% of the sample. The sequencing sample was made of PBMCs. These receptors all stem from a boy between 2 and 10 years old in good health and CMV-seronegative.

V is TRBV7-3 and J is TRBJ2-1; TRBD1 matches 10 bases. The CDR3 loop spans 15 amino acids. Germline V gene data show CDR1 as SGHTA and CDR2 as FQGTGA. V dropped 2 bases and J dropped 10; count of bases not matched to a gene: 8. The CDR3 sequence: CASSLGGTGAREQFF. The CDR3 bases are TGTGCCAGCAGCTTAGGTGGGACAGGGGCCAGGGAGCAGTTCTTC.

This chain joins TRBV6-6 and TRBJ1-5, with D perhaps TRBD1 (5 bases). CDR3 length: 16 residues. Germline assignment: CDR1 MNHNY and CDR2 SVGAGI (reference sequence). V lost 6 bases and J lost 8, with 23 bases in between. The CDR3 coding sequence is TGTGCCAGCAGCCGACAGACAGATAATCAAGGTAAGCCCCAGCATTTT. Its translation is CASSRQTDNQGKPQHF.

V gene TRBV15 combines with J gene TRBJ1-5, with 7 bases aligning to TRBD1. Looked up from germline, CDR1 is LNHNV and CDR2 is YYDKDF (reference sequence). V trimming: 6 bases; J trimming: 1 base; junction bases outside the gene matches: 6. CDR3 length: 15 residues. The CDR3 loop reads CATSGGGRSNQPQHF. The CDR3 nucleotides read TGTGCCACCAGTGGAGGGGGCAGAAGCAATCAGCCCCAGCATTTT.

This rearrangement joins TRBV5-4 to TRBJ2-1; 7 nucleotides agree with TRBD2. The J segment lost 5 bases and the V segment lost 1 base, leaving 6 bases of the junction unmatched. CDR1 is SGHNT, CDR2 YYREEE, per germline (reference sequence). The CDR3 is 15 amino acids. The CDR3 DNA reads as TGTGCCAGCAGCTTGCCGGCTAGCGGCCACAATGAGCAGTTCTTC. Translating gives CASSLPASGHNEQFF.

The V call is TRBV7-9, the J call TRBJ1-1; 8 bases fit TRBD1. CDR1 is SEHNR, CDR2 FQNEAQ, per germline (reference sequence). The V and J ends lost 8 bases and 1 base, in that order; junction bases with no gene match: 6. The CDR3 extends over 14 amino acids. DNA for the CDR3: TGTGCCAGCGGGGCGGGACAGGCGAACACTGAAGCTTTCTTT. It is translated as CASGAGQANTEAFF.

V and J are TRBV5-5 and TRBJ1-5, with D unclear. Trimming pared 3 bases from V and 2 bases from J, leaving 9 bases between. There are 14 residues in the CDR3. CDR1 SGHKS and CDR2 YYEKEE come from the germline V gene (reference sequence). The CDR3 reads CASSSGGGNQPQHF. The CDR3 region has the DNA TGTGCCAGCAGCTCAGGAGGTGGCAATCAGCCCCAGCATTTT.

The chain recombines TRBV7-2 with TRBJ1-4; D gene ambiguous. The germline CDR1 and CDR2 sequences are SGHTA and FQGNSA. The CDR3 spans 13 residues. Trimming pared 1 base from V and 8 bases from J, leaving 8 bases between. CDR3: CASSLGGGEKLFF. The CDR3 region has the DNA TGTGCCAGCAGCTTAGGGGGAGGGGAAAAACTGTTTTTT.

The rearrangement links TRBV10-3 to TRBJ2-1; D call uncertain. The V and J ends lost 1 base and 0 bases respectively, with 7 bases between them. Germline CDR1 is ENHRY and CDR2 is SYGVKD. The CDR3 runs 15 residues. The CDR3 protein is CAISEWQTSYNEQFF. The CDR3 nucleotides read TGTGCCATCAGTGAGTGGCAAACCTCCTACAATGAGCAGTTCTTC.

The V call is TRBV6-1, the J call TRBJ2-3; D might be TRBD1 (5 bases). Trimming removed 2 bases from V and 0 bases from J, with 12 bases in between. The CDR3 is 16 residues long. Per germline, CDR1 MNHNS and CDR2 SASEGT. The CDR3 loop reads CASSENGRVSTDTQYF. The CDR3 DNA reads as TGTGCCAGCAGTGAAAACGGCAGGGTGAGCACAGATACGCAGTATTTT.

The J gene is TRBJ2-5, the V gene TRBV6-5, with 7 bases that match TRBD2. The CDR3 extends over 13 amino acids. Trimming removed 6 bases from V and 4 bases from J; junction bases left unmatched: 5. From germline, CDR1 is MNHEY and CDR2 SVGAGI. In nucleotides, the CDR3 is TGTGCCAGCAGCCAAACTAGCGTAGAGACCCAGTACTTC. As protein: CASSQTSVETQYF.

The genes are TRBV29-1 and TRBJ1-1; D is possibly TRBD1 (5 bases). Per the germline V gene, CDR1 is SQVTM and CDR2 is ANQGSEA. The CDR3 covers 16 residues. V was clipped by 6 bases and J by 4 bases, with 24 bases between them. CDR3: CSVAYTGRRGSTEAFF. The CDR3 DNA sequence: TGCAGCGTCGCCTATACGGGACGTCGCGGGAGCACTGAAGCTTTCTTT.

This clone appeared a few times. The rearrangement links TRBV5-6 to TRBJ2-1, with 10 bases fitting TRBD2. Germline V gene sequence: CDR1 SGHDT, CDR2 YYEEEE. With 2 bases clipped from V and 7 bases from J, the junction kept 3 bases outside the gene matches. The length of the CDR3 is 14 residues. For the CDR3, the DNA is TGTGCCAGCAGCTTTACTAGCGGGGAAAATGAGCAGTTCTTC. Residues: CASSFTSGENEQFF.

The chain uses TRBV14 and TRBJ2-3; a weak D match, TRBD1 (6 bases). The CDR3 covers 19 residues. Germline V gives CDR1 SGHDN, CDR2 FVKESK. Trimming left V 2 bases short and J 2 bases short, with 23 bases between. The CDR3 sequence: CASSQWPGAHFNPTDTQYF. In nucleotides, the CDR3 is TGTGCCAGCAGCCAATGGCCAGGGGCCCACTTTAATCCCACAGATACGCAGTATTTT.

The chain has TRBV9 and TRBJ2-5; no firm D call. This CDR3 is 14 amino acids long. V was pared by 0 bases and J by 1 base, with 7 bases between. Per the germline V gene, CDR1 is SGDLS and CDR2 is YYNGEE. In nucleotides, the CDR3 is TGTGCCAGCAGCGTAGACAGACGCCAAGAGACCCAGTACTTC. The encoded protein is CASSVDRRQETQYF. Complete variable domain (other parts from reference TRBV9 and TRBJ2-5): DSGVTQTPKHLITATGQRVTLRCSPRSGDLSVYWYQQSLDQGLQFLIQYYNGEERAKGNILERFSAQQFPDLHSELNLSSLELGDSALYFCASSVDRRQETQYFGPGTRLLVL.

The rearrangement links TRBV19 to TRBJ2-3; 9 positions match TRBD2. V trimming: 4 bases; J trimming: 4 bases; junction bases outside the gene matches: 6. Germline CDR1 is LNHDA and CDR2 is SQIVND (reference sequence). This CDR3 is built from 15 residues. The CDR3 spells CASSTSAGGPDTQYF. CDR3 nucleotide sequence: TGTGCCAGTAGTACGTCAGCGGGGGGTCCAGATACGCAGTATTTT.

The chain joins TRBV28 to TRBJ2-5, with 9 bases identical to TRBD2. The last part of the DNA fits TRBJ2-7 better; the J call may be wrong. This CDR3 has 13 residues. CDR1 is MDHEN, CDR2 SYDVKM, per germline. The DNA for the CDR3 is TGTGCCAGCAGCCTAGCGGGGTTCTACGAGCAGTACTTC. Translating it yields CASSLAGFYEQYF.

The rearrangement uses TRBV15 and TRBJ2-1, with D tentatively TRBD1 (6 bases). Germline loops: CDR1 LNHNV, CDR2 YYDKDF (reference sequence). Trimming cost V 0 bases and J 4 bases, with 10 bases left between them. This CDR3 is built from 15 residues. CDR3 loop: CATSREGDRYNEQFF. The CDR3 DNA sequence: TGTGCCACCAGCAGAGAGGGAGACAGGTACAATGAGCAGTTCTTC.

The genes are TRBV2 and TRBJ2-7; D is perhaps TRBD2 (6 bases). V was shortened by 5 bases and J by 1 base, with 12 bases between the two germline ends. This CDR3 contains 14 residues. From germline, CDR1 is SNHLY and CDR2 FYNNEI. CDR3: CASSRPGGSYEQYF. CDR3 bases: TGTGCCAGCAGTCGTCCCGGGGGATCCTACGAGCAGTACTTC.

The chain carries TRBV5-1 and TRBJ1-4, with 11 bases matching TRBD1. Trimming cost V 2 bases and J 6 bases; bases outside gene matches: 9. The CDR3 runs to 17 residues. CDR1 is SGHRS and CDR2 is YFSETQ in the germline V gene. CDR3 loop: CASSLGPRTGGYEKLFF. The CDR3 DNA reads as TGCGCCAGCAGCTTAGGTCCCCGGACAGGGGGCTATGAAAAACTGTTTTTT.

The chain recombines TRBV28 with TRBJ2-5, with 9 nucleotides matching TRBD1. The end of the DNA is better explained by TRBJ2-7, so the J call may be wrong. This CDR3 is built from 14 residues. The germline V gene encodes CDR1 MDHEN and CDR2 SYDVKM. CDR3 amino acids: CASSSRQGAYEQYF. Written as DNA, the CDR3 is TGTGCCAGCAGTAGTCGACAGGGGGCCTACGAGCAGTACTTC.

The chain links TRBV27 to TRBJ2-5; tentatively, D is TRBD2 (5 bases). The J call is uncertain, as TRBJ2-7 better fits the DNA end. The CDR3 sequence is 15 residues long. The germline V gene has CDR1 MNHEY and CDR2 SMNVEV (reference sequence). The CDR3 reads CASSLAGTAANEQYF. For the CDR3, the DNA is TGTGCCAGCAGTTTAGCGGGTACCGCGGCCAACGAGCAGTACTTC.

The V gene is TRBV15, the J gene TRBJ2-5; 7 bases align to TRBD2. The last part of the DNA fits TRBJ2-7 better; the J call may be wrong. Germline CDR1 LNHNV, CDR2 YYDKDF (reference sequence). There are 15 residues in the CDR3. The CDR3 is CATSRDRSGSYEQYF. CDR3 sequence (DNA): TGTGCCACCAGCAGAGATCGTAGCGGGTCCTACGAGCAGTACTTC.

For the CDR3, the DNA is TGTGCCAGCAGCCAATGGGGACAGTTTAGCCACGGCTACACCTTC. Protein sequence: CASSQWGQFSHGYTF. The gene calls are TRBV14 and TRBJ1-2; 7 nucleotides align to TRBD1. Germline trimming cut 2 bases from V and 8 bases from J; bases unmatched to any gene: 11. Germline V gene data show CDR1 as SGHDN and CDR2 as FVKESK. This CDR3 contains 15 residues.

The rearrangement joins TRBV28 to TRBJ2-7, with TRBD1 matching over 8 bases. The ends lost 5 bases at V and 4 bases at J; junction bases unmatched: 7. Germline CDR1 is MDHEN and CDR2 is SYDVKM. The CDR3 is 14 amino acids. CDR3 bases: TGTGCCAGCAGTCCACGGACAGGGTTTTACGAGCAGTACTTC. Residues: CASSPRTGFYEQYF.

The chain has TRBV10-1 and TRBJ2-7; TRBD1 matches at 9 bases. V lost 4 bases and J lost 2; bases outside the gene matches: 9. In germline, CDR1 is WNHNN, CDR2 SYGVQD (reference sequence). The CDR3 spans 16 residues. The CDR3 coding sequence is TGCGCCAGCAGTGTTGAACAGGGACAGGGTACCTACGAGCAGTACTTC. Protein: CASSVEQGQGTYEQYF.

J is TRBJ2-7 and V is TRBV15; 7 bases line up with TRBD2. The trim removed 3 bases at V and 4 bases at J, leaving 0 bases unmatched. There are 12 residues in the CDR3. In germline, CDR1 is LNHNV, CDR2 YYDKDF (reference sequence). The CDR3 sequence is CATSSGGYEQYF. The CDR3 DNA reads as TGTGCCACCAGCAGCGGGGGGTACGAGCAGTACTTC. Based on the CDR3 plus reference TRBV15 and TRBJ2-7, the full variable domain is DAMVIQNPRYQVTQFGKPVTLSCSQTLNHNVMYWYQQKSSQAPKLLFHYYDKDFNNEADTPDNFQSRRPNTSFCFLDIRSPGLGDTAMYLCATSSGGYEQYFGPGTRLTVT.